The 26 T cell receptor beta chains in this list originate from one sample, sequenced in a study of early T cells in non-severe SARS-CoV-2 infection. TCRdb ran MiXCR on the 5' RACE reads and lists one entry per CDR3 protein. The table includes 40,000 to 50,000 distinct CDR3 sequences, roughly 13% detected once. Source material: whole blood. These receptors originate from an adult who was a healthcare worker with PCR-confirmed SARS-CoV-2 infection or an uninfected control (not recorded which).

This clonotype was counted a few times. The chain has TRBV19 and TRBJ1-2; TRBD1 matches at 8 bases. Germline CDR1 and CDR2: LNHDA and SQIVND (reference sequence). This CDR3 contains 14 residues. After removal of 3 bases from V and 4 bases from J, the junction contained 4 bases not matched to a gene. Here the CDR3 DNA reads TGTGCCAGTAGTATTGGGACAGGCTTCTATGGCTACACCTTC. Protein product: CASSIGTGFYGYTF.

In its sample, this clonotype was seen a few times. This rearrangement joins TRBV29-1 to TRBJ2-7; possibly TRBD1 for D (6 bases). Germline lookup yields CDR1 SQVTM and CDR2 ANQGSEA. CDR3 size: 12 residues. The ends were cut back, 7 bases at V and 1 base at J, with 11 bases in the middle. Written as DNA, the CDR3 is TGCAGCGCAAGGACAGATTCCTACGAGCAGTACTTC. This encodes CSARTDSYEQYF.

This clonotype was detected ten times or more. The rearrangement joins TRBV24-1 to TRBJ2-1, with TRBD1 matching over 7 bases. Germline-derived CDR1 and CDR2 are KGHDR and SFDVKD. This CDR3 region has 15 residues. V lost 3 bases to trimming and J lost 7 bases; unmatched junction nucleotides: 8. In DNA, the CDR3 is TGTGCCACCAGTGATCCCACCGGGACAGCGAATGAGCAGTTCTTC. The encoded protein is CATSDPTGTANEQFF.

In this sample, this clonotype turned up a few times. The chain links TRBV4-2 to TRBJ2-3; D uncertain. The CDR3 runs to 13 residues. Trimming shortened V by 3 bases and J by 2 bases, and 6 bases separated the two germline ends. The germline gives CDR1 LGHNA, CDR2 YNFKEQ. The CDR3 sequence is CASSQGSTDTQYF. For the CDR3, the DNA is TGTGCCAGCAGCCAGGGATCCACAGATACGCAGTATTTT.

The rearrangement joins TRBV5-1 to TRBJ2-1, with D hard to call. This CDR3 has 14 amino acids. Germline V lookup: CDR1 SGHRS, CDR2 YFSETQ. Trimming removed 5 bases from V and 5 bases from J, with 14 bases in between. CDR3 protein: CASRLADPDNEQFF. The CDR3 region has the DNA TGCGCCAGCAGACTTGCGGACCCAGACAATGAGCAGTTCTTC.

This clonotype was picked up many times. The genes are TRBV12-3 or TRBV12-4 and TRBJ1-2; D uncertain. The CDR3 spans 12 residues. The germline V and J ends were trimmed by 0 bases and 8 bases, with 7 bases remaining between them. Here the CDR3 reads CASSLAPGGYTF. CDR3 nucleotide sequence: TGTGCCAGCAGTTTAGCACCAGGCGGCTACACCTTC.

This clonotype has a count of ten or more. The chain uses TRBV20-1 and TRBJ2-5; D tentatively fits TRBD1 or TRBD2 (6 bases each). The V and J ends lost 2 bases and 2 bases respectively, with 27 bases between them. Per germline, CDR1 DFQATT and CDR2 SNEGSKA (reference sequence). The CDR3 runs 19 residues. The CDR3 region is CSARRRSVWIQGGQETQYF. The CDR3 nucleotides are TGCAGTGCTAGACGAAGGAGTGTATGGATACAGGGAGGACAAGAGACCCAGTACTTC.

The chain has TRBV2 and TRBJ2-1, with a weak D call TRBD1 (5 bases). The CDR3 runs 11 residues. V was cut by 7 bases and J by 10 bases, with 11 bases left in between. The V gene's germline CDR1 is SNHLY and CDR2 FYNNEI. CDR3 bases: TGTGCCAGCAAGGGGATTCAGGAGCAGTTCTTC. Translation gives CASKGIQEQFF. Full variable domain (remainder filled in from reference TRBV2 and TRBJ2-1): EPEVTQTPSHQVTQMGQEVILRCVPISNHLYFYWYRQILGQKVEFLVSFYNNEISEKSEIFDDQFSVERPDGSNFTLKIRSTKLEDSAMYFCASKGIQEQFFGPGTRLTVL.

This clonotype was seen ten or more times. The chain uses TRBV12-3 or TRBV12-4 and TRBJ1-1, with D tentatively TRBD1 (5 bases). This CDR3 region has 13 residues. The V end was cut by 6 bases, the J end by 0 bases, with 8 bases between. Here the CDR3 DNA reads TGTGCCAGCAGAGGACAAGTGAACACTGAAGCTTTCTTT. Translating gives CASRGQVNTEAFF.

This chain joins TRBV28 and TRBJ1-2; 7 nucleotides match TRBD1. The V and J ends lost 6 bases and 6 bases, in that order; junction bases with no gene match: 13. The V gene's germline CDR1 is MDHEN and CDR2 SYDVKM. This CDR3 is built from 15 residues. CDR3 sequence: CASSLTGFDQDGYTF. CDR3 DNA: TGTGCCAGCAGCCTGACAGGGTTCGATCAAGATGGCTACACCTTC.

The rearrangement uses TRBV14 and TRBJ2-1; perhaps TRBD1 as D (5 bases). The germline V gene has CDR1 SGHDN and CDR2 FVKESK. V was cut by 1 base and J by 5 bases, with 15 bases left in between. The CDR3 loop spans 16 amino acids. CDR3 protein: CASSQVFWQGNNEQFF. For the CDR3, the DNA is TGTGCCAGCAGCCAAGTGTTTTGGCAGGGTAACAATGAGCAGTTCTTC.

This clonotype was observed a few times. V is TRBV7-8 and J is TRBJ2-7; D perhaps matches TRBD2 (5 bases). Germline V gene data show CDR1 as SGHVS and CDR2 as FQNEAQ. V gave up 2 bases and J gave up 2 bases, with 16 bases separating them. CDR3 length: 16 residues. The CDR3 reads CASSLFHREATYEQYF. DNA of the CDR3: TGTGCCAGCAGCTTATTCCACCGGGAAGCTACCTACGAGCAGTACTTC.

The chain carries TRBV20-1 and TRBJ2-7; 7 bases agree with TRBD2. Trimming removed 5 bases from V and 3 bases from J; junction bases left unmatched: 10. Germline CDR1 DFQATT, CDR2 SNEGSKA (reference sequence). This CDR3 comprises 14 residues. The CDR3 DNA reads TGCAGTGCTCCCTGGGAGGGATTCGGCTACGAGCAGTACTTC. Translation: CSAPWEGFGYEQYF.

This clonotype has at least ten counts. This sequence joins TRBV20-1 and TRBJ1-2, with 7 bases lining up with TRBD1. Losses at the gene ends were 3 bases for V and 7 bases for J; bases not matched to a gene: 8. CDR1 DFQATT and CDR2 SNEGSKA come from the germline V gene (reference sequence). The CDR3 sequence is 13 residues long. The CDR3 nucleotides are TGCAGTGCTAGCGTTAATGGGGACAGTGGCTACACCTTC. Encoded protein: CSASVNGDSGYTF.

This clonotype was observed a handful of times. V is TRBV9 and J is TRBJ2-5; D is ambiguous. CDR1 is SGDLS, CDR2 YYNGEE, per germline. V was cut by 0 bases and J by 3 bases, with 9 bases left in between. CDR3 length: 14 amino acids. DNA of the CDR3: TGTGCCAGCAGCGTAGGGCCCCCAGAAGAGACCCAGTACTTC. Translated: CASSVGPPEETQYF.

This clonotype was recorded at least ten times. The chain combines TRBV5-1 with TRBJ2-6; D is ambiguous. Germline V CDR1 and CDR2: SGHRS, YFSETQ. V shed 0 bases and J shed 0 bases, with 10 bases lying between them. This CDR3 has 17 residues. The CDR3 DNA is TGCGCCAGCAGCTTGGCCTCATCCGGCTCTGGGGCCAACGTCCTGACTTTC. Amino acids: CASSLASSGSGANVLTF.

V is TRBV27 and J is TRBJ2-3; no reliable D call. CDR3 length equals 13 residues. Germline V gene sequence: CDR1 MNHEY, CDR2 SMNVEV (reference sequence). With 3 bases removed from V and 5 bases from J, the gap between germline ends came to 9 bases. The CDR3 spells CASSFSVRDTQYF. The CDR3 DNA sequence: TGTGCCAGCAGTTTTTCGGTGCGAGATACGCAGTATTTT.

This clonotype was seen many times. J is TRBJ2-1 and V is TRBV5-1, with TRBD2 matching 12 bases. The CDR3 loop spans 17 amino acids. Germline CDR1 reads SGHRS; CDR2 reads YFSETQ. V lost 7 bases, J lost 3 bases, and 11 bases stayed unmatched. CDR3 residues: CASLLTPGLAGYNEQFF. DNA for the CDR3: TGCGCCAGCCTTTTAACCCCGGGACTAGCGGGCTACAATGAGCAGTTCTTC.

V gene TRBV11-2 combines with J gene TRBJ2-1; no reliable D call. CDR1 and CDR2 from the germline V gene are SGHAT and FQNNGV. Trimming removed 6 bases from V and 5 bases from J, with 17 bases in between. CDR3 size: 15 residues. The CDR3 loop reads CASSSRGPKDNEQFF. CDR3 sequence (DNA): TGTGCCAGCAGTTCCCGCGGCCCGAAGGACAATGAGCAGTTCTTC.

There are many counts of this clonotype. In nucleotides, the CDR3 is TGCAGTGCTAGAGATTTTGGACTAGCGTCCTACAATGAGCAGTTCTTC. As protein: CSARDFGLASYNEQFF. This chain links TRBV20-1 with TRBJ2-1; 9 bases match TRBD2. CDR1 DFQATT and CDR2 SNEGSKA come from the germline V gene (reference sequence). Trimming at V came to 0 bases and at J to 1 base, leaving 4 bases not matched to a gene. The CDR3 is 16 amino acids.

The gene calls are TRBV6-5 and TRBJ2-1; D call uncertain. V was pared by 2 bases and J by 6 bases, with 8 bases between. The CDR3 has 13 amino acids. In germline, CDR1 is MNHEY, CDR2 SVGAGI. This CDR3 reads CASSYRGANEQFF. The CDR3 coding sequence is TGTGCCAGCAGTTACCGCGGCGCCAATGAGCAGTTCTTC.

The table lists this clonotype with many counts. This chain joins TRBV4-2 and TRBJ2-1, with 15 bases matching TRBD2. Germline CDR1 reads LGHNA; CDR2 reads YNFKEQ. The CDR3 consists of 16 residues. V was clipped by 4 bases and J by 8 bases; unmatched bases: 6. CDR3 DNA sequence: TGTGCCAGCAGCCTCGGACTAGCGGGGGGGCCCTATGAGCAGTTCTTC. It encodes CASSLGLAGGPYEQFF.

This clonotype came up many times. The rearrangement uses TRBV19 and TRBJ2-7, with D perhaps assigned TRBD1 or TRBD2 (5 bases each). CDR3 length equals 15 residues. In germline, CDR1 is LNHDA, CDR2 SQIVND (reference sequence). The V end lost 3 bases, the J end lost 3 bases, and 15 bases lay between the germline ends. CDR3 coding DNA: TGTGCCAGTAGTATGGGACCAGCCCCCCTCTACGAGCAGTACTTC. This encodes CASSMGPAPLYEQYF.

The chain employs TRBV29-1 and TRBJ2-1, with D perhaps given as TRBD1 or TRBD2 (5 bases each). V lost 3 bases and J 6 bases, leaving 12 bases between the germline ends. The CDR3 spans 13 residues. Germline CDR1 reads SQVTM; CDR2 reads ANQGSEA. CDR3 protein: CSVDRETSNEQFF. The DNA for the CDR3 is TGCAGCGTTGACAGGGAGACCTCCAATGAGCAGTTCTTC.

This clonotype was seen repeatedly, ten times or more. The V and J genes are TRBV5-8 and TRBJ1-2; D is undetermined. In germline, CDR1 is SGHTS, CDR2 YDEGEE. This CDR3 comprises 13 residues. V lost 4 bases, J lost 0 bases, and 7 bases lay in between. CDR3 region: CASSLRANYGYTF. CDR3 nucleotide sequence: TGTGCCAGCAGCCTCCGGGCTAACTATGGCTACACCTTC.

This clonotype has ten or more counts. The J gene is TRBJ2-1, the V gene TRBV3-1; TRBD1 agrees at 8 bases. From germline, CDR1 is LGHDT and CDR2 YNNKEL (reference sequence). The CDR3 spans 15 residues. Losses at the gene ends were 3 bases for V and 1 base for J; bases not matched to a gene: 2. CDR3 in DNA: TGTGCCAGCAGCCAGAGACAGGGGTCCTACAATGAGCAGTTCTTC. Residues: CASSQRQGSYNEQFF.